The 8 T cell receptor beta chains below were found in one sample sequenced in a study of human T cells and chemical hapten exposure. Time point denoted: pre-sensitization, week 0. The treatment was: therapeutic diphenylcyclopropenone sensitization with weekly scalp DPC. TCRdb reprocessed the RACE reads with MiXCR, giving one entry per CDR3 protein. The data hold around 260,000 distinct CDR3 sequences, with roughly 8.9% observed a single time. The input for sequencing was whole blood, taken in connection with sensitization to the hapten diphenylcyclopropenone (DPC). These receptors were obtained from a woman in her thirties or forties with alopecia areata. Some clones in this sample may be carry-over from other donors' samples.

This clonotype occurred many times. This sequence joins TRBV3-1 and TRBJ2-5, with 7 bases identical to TRBD1. Germline CDR1 reads LGHDT; CDR2 reads YNNKEL (reference sequence). The CDR3 has 15 residues. J lost 0 bases, V lost 4 bases, and 5 bases had no gene match. The CDR3 nucleotides read TGTGCCAGCAGCCGGACAGGCCAGTACCAAGAGACCCAGTACTTC. This gives the protein CASSRTGQYQETQYF.

This clonotype showed up just a few times. This chain joins TRBV30 and TRBJ1-3; D unclear. V was pared by 4 bases and J by 0 bases, with 7 bases between. Germline loops: CDR1 GTSNPN, CDR2 SVGIG (reference sequence). The CDR3 totals 13 residues. CDR3 coding DNA: TGTGCCTGGATTGGGATCTCTGGAAACACCATATATTTT. Protein sequence: CAWIGISGNTIYF.

There are a few counts of this clonotype. The V and J genes are TRBV7-2 and TRBJ1-1; 8 positions match TRBD1. CDR1 SGHTA and CDR2 FQGNSA come from the germline V gene. V dropped 4 bases and J dropped 10; count of bases not matched to a gene: 5. This CDR3 is 12 amino acids long. Here the CDR3 reads CASSSQGAGAFF. DNA of the CDR3: TGTGCCAGCAGCTCGCAGGGGGCGGGAGCTTTCTTT.

This clonotype appeared many times. The gene calls are TRBV28 and TRBJ2-1; D call uncertain. V was pared by 7 bases and J by 9 bases, with 16 bases between. Germline V gene sequence: CDR1 MDHEN, CDR2 SYDVKM. The CDR3 is 13 residues long. The CDR3 DNA reads as TGTGCCAGCACCACTGAGTACCGGACTGAGCAGTTCTTC. Protein product: CASTTEYRTEQFF.

The rearrangement joins TRBV20-1 to TRBJ1-1; 8 bases are a match to TRBD1. Losses at the gene ends were 3 bases for V and 0 bases for J; bases not matched to a gene: 6. The CDR3 extends over 15 amino acids. Germline CDR1 is DFQATT and CDR2 is SNEGSKA (reference sequence). The CDR3 region is CSASRTGRMNTEAFF. Written as DNA, the CDR3 is TGCAGTGCTAGCCGGACAGGGCGAATGAACACTGAAGCTTTCTTT.

The V and J genes are TRBV28 and TRBJ1-2; no definite D call. V lost 3 bases, J lost 8 bases, and 10 bases lay in between. CDR1 is MDHEN, CDR2 SYDVKM, per germline. CDR3 length equals 12 residues. CDR3 in amino acids: CASSFTGRGYTF. The CDR3 coding sequence is TGTGCCAGCAGTTTTACCGGAAGGGGCTACACCTTC.

This clonotype was seen a few times. V gene TRBV20-1 combines with J gene TRBJ2-7; 7 nucleotides line up with TRBD2. The length of the CDR3 is 13 residues. Germline CDR1 is DFQATT and CDR2 is SNEGSKA (reference sequence). V was pared by 5 bases and J by 0 bases, with 4 bases of the junction left unmatched. CDR3 DNA: TGCAGTGCTCTAGCGGTAACCTCCTACGAGCAGTACTTC. It yields the protein CSALAVTSYEQYF.

This clonotype has a handful of counts. V usage is TRBV6-1 and J usage is TRBJ2-7, with 11 bases that match TRBD2. Germline values: CDR1 MNHNS, CDR2 SASEGT. This CDR3 is built from 16 residues. J was trimmed by 4 bases and V by 4 bases; bases with no gene match: 9. CDR3 DNA sequence: TGTGCCAGCAGTGGCACGACTAGCGGGAAAGTGTACGAGCAGTACTTC. Translating it yields CASSGTTSGKVYEQYF.